A single T cell receptor beta chain is shown here with its context. The antigen remains undetermined. These data belong to a study of cytomegalovirus exposure and HLA in healthy donors. Overall study results and limits: Later analysis identified several of the most significant clusters that appeared linked to common viral pathogens.

13 Jbeta primers and 60 Vbeta primers were used for the PCR. Study processing details: Approximately 72 million unique TCR beta chains, roughly 11 million of them shared, were counted by a later analysis. Assay used: immunoSEQ multiplex PCR; TCRdb lists only in-frame clones, some missing. That table furnishes V, J and clone size, whereas the DNA furnished D and trimming. This table holds 140,000 or so clones, 80% to 90% found once. When sampled, the donors appeared nominally healthy, though they likely had unrecorded immune exposures. The CDR3 is 16 residues long. Germline V gene data show CDR1 as SGHAT and CDR2 as FQNNGV. The ends were cut back, 4 bases at V and 7 bases at J, with 20 bases in the middle.

The receptor's source is a boy between 2 and 10 years old in good health and CMV-seronegative. Specimen: PBMCs. The V gene is TRBV11-2, the J gene TRBJ2-1; no clear D. The CDR3 reads CASSSSPAGTQNEQFF. In DNA, the CDR3 is TGTGCCAGCAGCTCAAGCCCCGCTGGTACACAGAATGAGCAGTTCTTC.